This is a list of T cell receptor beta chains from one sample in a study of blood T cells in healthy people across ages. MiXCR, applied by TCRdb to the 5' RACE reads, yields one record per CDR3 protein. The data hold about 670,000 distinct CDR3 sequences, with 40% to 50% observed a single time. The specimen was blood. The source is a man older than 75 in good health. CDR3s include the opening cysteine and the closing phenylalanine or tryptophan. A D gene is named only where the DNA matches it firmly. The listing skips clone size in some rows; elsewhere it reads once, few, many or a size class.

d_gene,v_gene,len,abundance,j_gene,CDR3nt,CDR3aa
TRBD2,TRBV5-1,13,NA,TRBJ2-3,TGCGCCAGCGGCCCGGCAGCGGGGGATACGCAGTATTTT,CASGPAAGDTQYF
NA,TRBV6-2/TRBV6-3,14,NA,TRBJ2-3,TGTGCCAGCGCCTCGGGACTTCTCACAGATACGCAGTATTTT,CASASGLLTDTQYF
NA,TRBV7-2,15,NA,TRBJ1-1,TGTGCCAGCAGCTTAGGAGGGGTACGGAACACTGAAGCTTTCTTT,CASSLGGVRNTEAFF
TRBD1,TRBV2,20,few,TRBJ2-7,TGTGCCAGCAGTGAAGTTTTTAGTCCACCGACAGGGGGCCGTGCTTACGAGCAGTACTTC,CASSEVFSPPTGGRAYEQYF
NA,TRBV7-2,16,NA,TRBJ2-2,TGTGCCAGCAGAATGACCGGGACAACGAACACCGGGGAGCTGTTTTTT,CASRMTGTTNTGELFF
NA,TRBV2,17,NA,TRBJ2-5,TGTGCCAGCAGCAAAGACAGCGCGCACTACAGCGAAACTGAGCAGTACTTC,CASSKDSAHYSETEQYF
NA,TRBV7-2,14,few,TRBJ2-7,TGTGCCAGCAGCCTGACGACCAATTCCTACGAGCAGTACTTC,CASSLTTNSYEQYF
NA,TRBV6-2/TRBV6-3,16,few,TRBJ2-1,TGTGCCAGCAGCCCCACGGGACTCCGCTCCTACAATGAGCAGTTCTTC,CASSPTGLRSYNEQFF
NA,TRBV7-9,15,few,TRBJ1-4,TGTGCCAGCAGCTTAGGCCGGGCCTATAATGAAAAACTGTTTTTT,CASSLGRAYNEKLFF
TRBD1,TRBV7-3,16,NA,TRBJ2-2,TGTGCCAGCAGCTTAACTACAGGGGGCGCATCCGGGGAGCTGTTTTTT,CASSLTTGGASGELFF
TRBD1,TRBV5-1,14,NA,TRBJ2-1,TGCGTCAGCAGCTTGGACAGGGGGTTGGATGAGCAGTTCTTC,CVSSLDRGLDEQFF
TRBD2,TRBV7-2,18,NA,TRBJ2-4,TGTGCCAGCAGCTACAGGACTAGCGGATCCCTAGCCAAAAACATTCAGTACTTC,CASSYRTSGSLAKNIQYF
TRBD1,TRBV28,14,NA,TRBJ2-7,TGTGCCAGCAGTTACAACAGGGGACCCTACGAGCAGTACTTC,CASSYNRGPYEQYF
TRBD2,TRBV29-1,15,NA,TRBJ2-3,TGCAGCGTGCAGACTAGCGGGGAACCCGCAGATACGCAGTATTTT,CSVQTSGEPADTQYF
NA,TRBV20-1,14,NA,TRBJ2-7,TGCAGTGCAAACCGGCCCGGGGTGGGCTACGAGCAGTACTTC,CSANRPGVGYEQYF
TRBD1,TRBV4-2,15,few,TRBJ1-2,TGTGCCAGCAGCCAGGGACAGGTTTTTGAGTATGGCTACACCTTC,CASSQGQVFEYGYTF
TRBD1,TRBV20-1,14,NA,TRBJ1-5,TGCAGTGCTAGAGAGGGACAGATGTATCAGCCCCAGCATTTT,CSAREGQMYQPQHF
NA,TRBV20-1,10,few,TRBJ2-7,TGCAGTGTAGGCACCTACGAGCAGTACTTC,CSVGTYEQYF
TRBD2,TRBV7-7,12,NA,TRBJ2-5,TGTGCTAGCAGCCCACTAGCGGGAGTCCTGTACTTC,CASSPLAGVLYF
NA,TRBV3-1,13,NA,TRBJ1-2,TGTGCCAGCAGCAAGACAGCAAACTATGGCTACACCTTC,CASSKTANYGYTF
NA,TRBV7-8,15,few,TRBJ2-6,TGTGCCAGCAGCCTGGCGCTACCGGGGGCCAACGTCCTGACTTTC,CASSLALPGANVLTF